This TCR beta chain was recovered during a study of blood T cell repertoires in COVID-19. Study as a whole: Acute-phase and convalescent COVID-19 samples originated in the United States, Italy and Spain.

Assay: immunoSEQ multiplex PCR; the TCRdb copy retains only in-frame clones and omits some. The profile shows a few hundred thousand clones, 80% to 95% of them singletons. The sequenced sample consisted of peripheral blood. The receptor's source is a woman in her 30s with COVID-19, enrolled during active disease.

CDR3 DNA: TGTGCCAGCAGCCCCGGACACGCGAACACCGGGGAGCTGTTTTTT. Amino acid sequence: CASSPGHANTGELFF. The chain combines TRBV7-9 with TRBJ2-2, with D perhaps TRBD1 (5 bases). Germline V lookup: CDR1 SEHNR, CDR2 FQNEAQ (reference sequence). The CDR3 spans 15 residues. V lost 5 bases and J lost 0, with 10 bases in between.